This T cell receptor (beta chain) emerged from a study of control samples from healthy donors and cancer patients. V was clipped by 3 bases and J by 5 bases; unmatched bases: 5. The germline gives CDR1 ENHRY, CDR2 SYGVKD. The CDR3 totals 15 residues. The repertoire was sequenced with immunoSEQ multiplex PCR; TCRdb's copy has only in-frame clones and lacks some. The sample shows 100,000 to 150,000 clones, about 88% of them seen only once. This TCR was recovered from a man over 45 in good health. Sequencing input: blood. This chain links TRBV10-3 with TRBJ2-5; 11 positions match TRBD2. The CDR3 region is CAISDSGGARETQYF. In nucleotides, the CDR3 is TGTGCCATCAGTGATAGCGGGGGGGCTCGGGAGACCCAGTACTTC.